This T cell receptor (beta chain) appears in the sequencing data of a study of OX40 agonist ivuxolimab in advanced cancers. In the study overall: Partial responses occurred in three patients (one hepatocellular carcinoma, two cutaneous melanoma).

Concerning this clone: Its matching antigen is unknown.

Clones were sequenced by immunoSEQ multiplex PCR, and TCRdb holds only the in-frame ones, with some missing. Of around 75,000 clones in the sample, around 90% were seen once. Between the trimmed V and J ends, which lost 3 bases and 0 bases, there was a span of 6 bases. Per the germline V gene, CDR1 is MDHEN and CDR2 is SYDVKM. There are 14 residues in the CDR3. Blood samples were obtained at baseline, cycle 4 day 1, and cycle 7 day 1. Study outcomes and limitations: Both blood CD4+ and CD8+ T cells showed clonal growth by week 6 at 0.1 to 3.0 mg/kg. It was also the case that some nonresponders had low normalized T-cell clonal expansion.

This specimen consisted of CD4+ or CD8+ T cells sorted from blood, obtained in a trial of the OX40 agonist ivuxolimab. The origin of this receptor is an adult with an advanced solid tumor such as melanoma, head and neck, liver or kidney cancer. V gene TRBV28 combines with J gene TRBJ1-3; D is unresolved. This chain's CDR3 is CASSLMGSGNTIYF. The CDR3 coding sequence is TGTGCCAGCAGTTTGATGGGCTCTGGAAACACCATATATTTT.